This entry features one T cell receptor (beta chain) sequence. This entry is derived from a study of CD8+ T cells in alopecia areata. As the sequencing template, cDNA was produced by extracting RNA and reverse transcribing it. Libraries were prepared by immunoSEQ multiplex PCR; TCRdb keeps only in-frame clonotypes and omits some of them. This sample has some 130,000 clones; around 50% occur once, and the top ten carry 5% to 7.5%. The CDR3 runs 14 residues. Trimming left V 0 bases short and J 6 bases short, with 9 bases between. CDR1 and CDR2 (germline): MNHNY, SVGAGI (reference sequence). This sequence originates from a human donor with alopecia areata. The specimen was CD4+ T cells sorted from blood, collected at week 0. The V gene is TRBV6-6, the J gene TRBJ1-5; D may be TRBD1 (6 bases). This CDR3 is CASSYSSGAQPQHF. The CDR3, as DNA: TGTGCCAGCAGTTACTCCTCGGGGGCTCAGCCCCAGCATTTT.